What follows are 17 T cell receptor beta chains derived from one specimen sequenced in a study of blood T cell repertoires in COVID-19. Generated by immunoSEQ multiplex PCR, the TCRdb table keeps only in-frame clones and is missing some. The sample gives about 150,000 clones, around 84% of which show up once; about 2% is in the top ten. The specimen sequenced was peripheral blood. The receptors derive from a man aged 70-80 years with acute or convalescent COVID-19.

The CDR3 DNA reads TGCGCCAGCAGCTCTGAGACCCGGGGAGGTAATTCACCCCTCCACTTT. It specifies CASSSETRGGNSPLHF. The rearrangement uses TRBV5-1 and TRBJ1-6; no clear D gene. There are 16 residues in the CDR3. V was trimmed by 3 bases and J by 6 bases, leaving 16 bases between them. Germline V lookup: CDR1 SGHRS, CDR2 YFSETQ.

CDR3 DNA: TGCGCCAGCAGTGAGGGGGGGGCGTGCTATGGCTACACCTTC. Protein: CASSEGGACYGYTF. The chain is built from TRBV10-1 and TRBJ1-2; D possibly corresponds to TRBD1 (6 bases). Trimming took 2 bases from V and 4 from J, leaving 11 bases between them. The CDR3 extends over 14 amino acids. Germline values: CDR1 WNHNN, CDR2 SYGVQD (reference sequence).

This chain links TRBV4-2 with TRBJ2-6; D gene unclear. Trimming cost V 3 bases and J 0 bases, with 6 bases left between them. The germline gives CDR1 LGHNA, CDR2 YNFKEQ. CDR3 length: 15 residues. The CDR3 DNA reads TGTGCCAGCAGCCAGGAGAGCTCTGGGGCCAACGTCCTGACTTTC. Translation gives CASSQESSGANVLTF.

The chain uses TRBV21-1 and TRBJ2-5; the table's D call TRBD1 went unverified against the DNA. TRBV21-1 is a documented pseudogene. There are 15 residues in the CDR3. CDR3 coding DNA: TGTGCCAGCAGCAATCCTCAGGGATGCGACGAGACCCAGTACTTC. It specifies CASSNPQGCDETQYF.

The CDR3 reads CASSQDDSSNQPQHF. CDR3 nucleotide sequence: TGTGCCAGCAGCCAAGATGACAGTAGCAATCAGCCCCAGCATTTT. This chain connects TRBV4-2 to TRBJ1-5; D perhaps matches TRBD1 (5 bases). Germline-derived CDR1 and CDR2 are LGHNA and YNFKEQ. V was clipped by 0 bases and J by 0 bases, with 6 bases between them. The CDR3 is 15 residues long.

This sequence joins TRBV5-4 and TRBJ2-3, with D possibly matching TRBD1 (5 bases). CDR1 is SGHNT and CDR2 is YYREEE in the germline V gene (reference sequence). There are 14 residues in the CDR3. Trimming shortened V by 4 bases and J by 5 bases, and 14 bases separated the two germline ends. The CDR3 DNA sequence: TGTGCCAGCAGCCCGCCAGGGAAGGTAGATACGCAGTATTTT. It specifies CASSPPGKVDTQYF. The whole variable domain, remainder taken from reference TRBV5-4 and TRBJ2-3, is ETGVTQSPTHLIKTRGQQVTLRCSSQSGHNTVSWYQQALGQGPQFIFQYYREEENGRGNFPPRFSGLQFPNYSSELNVNALELDDSALYLCASSPPGKVDTQYFGPGTRLTVL.

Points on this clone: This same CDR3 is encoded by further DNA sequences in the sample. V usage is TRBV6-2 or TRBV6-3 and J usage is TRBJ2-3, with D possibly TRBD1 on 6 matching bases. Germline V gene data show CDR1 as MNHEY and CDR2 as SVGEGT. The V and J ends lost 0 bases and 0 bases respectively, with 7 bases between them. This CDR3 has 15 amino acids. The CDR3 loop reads CASSYSRGSTDTQYF. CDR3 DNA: TGTGCCAGCAGTTACTCGAGGGGGAGCACAGATACGCAGTATTTT.

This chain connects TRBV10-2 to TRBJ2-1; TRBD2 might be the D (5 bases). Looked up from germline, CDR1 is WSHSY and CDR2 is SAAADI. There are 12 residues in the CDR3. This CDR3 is CATRTDGGEQFF. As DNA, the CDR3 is TGCGCTACCAGGACGGACGGCGGGGAGCAGTTCTTC.

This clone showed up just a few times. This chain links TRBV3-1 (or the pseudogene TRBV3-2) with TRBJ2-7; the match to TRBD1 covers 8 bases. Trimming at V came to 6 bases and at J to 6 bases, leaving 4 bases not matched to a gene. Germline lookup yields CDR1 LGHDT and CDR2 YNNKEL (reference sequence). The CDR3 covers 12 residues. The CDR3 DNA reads TGTGCCAGCAGACTTACAGGGGGCGAGCAGTACTTC. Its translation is CASRLTGGEQYF.

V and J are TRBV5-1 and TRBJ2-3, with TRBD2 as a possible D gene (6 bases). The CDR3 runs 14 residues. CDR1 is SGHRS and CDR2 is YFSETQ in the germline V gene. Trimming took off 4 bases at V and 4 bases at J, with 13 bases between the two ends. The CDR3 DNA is TGCGCCAGCAGCCTCGGAACGGGGGCAGATACGCAGTATTTT. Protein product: CASSLGTGADTQYF.

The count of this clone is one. The CDR3 DNA reads as TGTGCCAGCAGCTTCGGGGGCGGGGACAGGGCCTCTGGCTACACCTTC. Its protein product is CASSFGGGDRASGYTF. The chain carries TRBV7-9 and TRBJ1-2, with 9 nucleotides matching TRBD1. V was clipped by 3 bases and J by 7 bases; unmatched bases: 12. Germline V CDR1 and CDR2: SEHNR, FQNEAQ (reference sequence). The CDR3 covers 16 residues.

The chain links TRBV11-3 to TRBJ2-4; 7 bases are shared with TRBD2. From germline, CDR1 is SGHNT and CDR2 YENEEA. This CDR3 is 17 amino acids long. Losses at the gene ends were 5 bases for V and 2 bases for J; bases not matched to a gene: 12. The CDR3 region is CASSRSGTRRPKNIQYF. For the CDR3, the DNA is TGTGCCAGCAGCCGAAGCGGGACCCGCAGGCCCAAAAACATTCAGTACTTC.

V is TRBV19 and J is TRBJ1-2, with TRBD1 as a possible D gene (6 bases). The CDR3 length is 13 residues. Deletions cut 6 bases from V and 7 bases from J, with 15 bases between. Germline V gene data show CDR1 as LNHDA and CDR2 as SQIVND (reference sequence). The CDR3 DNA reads TGTGCCAGTAGCCAACAGGGATCAGGTGGCTACACCTTC. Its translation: CASSQQGSGGYTF.

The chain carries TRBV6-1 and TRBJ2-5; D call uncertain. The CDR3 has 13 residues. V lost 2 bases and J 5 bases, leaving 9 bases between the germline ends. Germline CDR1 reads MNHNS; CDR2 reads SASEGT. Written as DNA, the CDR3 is TGTGCCAGCAGTGAAATGCCCGGGGAGACCCAGTACTTC. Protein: CASSEMPGETQYF.

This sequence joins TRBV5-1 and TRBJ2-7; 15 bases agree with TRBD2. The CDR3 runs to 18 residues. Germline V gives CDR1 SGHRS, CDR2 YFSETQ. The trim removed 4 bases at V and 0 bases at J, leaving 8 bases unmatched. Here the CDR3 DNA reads TGCGCCAGCAGCGCGGGACTAGCGGGAGGATTACTCTCCTACGAGCAGTACTTC. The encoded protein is CASSAGLAGGLLSYEQYF.

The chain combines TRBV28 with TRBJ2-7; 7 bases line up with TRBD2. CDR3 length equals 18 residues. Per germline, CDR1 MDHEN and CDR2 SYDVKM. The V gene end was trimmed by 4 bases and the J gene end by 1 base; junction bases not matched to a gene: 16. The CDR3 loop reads CASSSPPGKAGPSYEQYF. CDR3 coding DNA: TGTGCCAGCAGTTCCCCCCCCGGGAAAGCGGGGCCGTCCTACGAGCAGTACTTC.

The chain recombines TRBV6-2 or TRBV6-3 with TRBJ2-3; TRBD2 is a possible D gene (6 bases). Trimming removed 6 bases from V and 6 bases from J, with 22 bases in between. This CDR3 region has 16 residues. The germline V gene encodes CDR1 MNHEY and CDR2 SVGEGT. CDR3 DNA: TGTGCCAGCAGCCGGGGGAGCGGGCCGCACTTGGATACGCAGTATTTT. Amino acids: CASSRGSGPHLDTQYF.